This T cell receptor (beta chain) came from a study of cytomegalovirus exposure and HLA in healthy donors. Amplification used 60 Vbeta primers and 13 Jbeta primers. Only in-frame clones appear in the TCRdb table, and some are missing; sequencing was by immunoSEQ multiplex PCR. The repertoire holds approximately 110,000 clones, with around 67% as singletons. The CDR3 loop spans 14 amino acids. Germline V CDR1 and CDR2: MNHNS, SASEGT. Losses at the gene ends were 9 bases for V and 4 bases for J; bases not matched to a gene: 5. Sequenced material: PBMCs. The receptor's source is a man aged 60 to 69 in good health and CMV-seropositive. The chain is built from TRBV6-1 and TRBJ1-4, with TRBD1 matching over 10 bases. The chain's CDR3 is CASRRDRGNEKLFF. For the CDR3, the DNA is TGTGCCAGTCGGCGGGACAGGGGTAATGAAAAACTGTTTTTT.